This T cell receptor beta chain was sequenced during a study of blood T cell repertoires in COVID-19. Original analysis: Nucleated cell number was recorded as an estimate derived from reference gene primer amplification. TCRdb keeps only in-frame clones here, not all; method: immunoSEQ multiplex PCR. For V, J and clone size, that table is used; D and trimming come from the DNA. The sample gives tens of thousands of clones, 80% to 95% of which show up once; 5.5% is in the top ten. Trimming left V 1 base short and J 7 bases short, with 8 bases between. This CDR3 spans 14 amino acids. Germline loops: CDR1 SEHNR, CDR2 FQNEAQ (reference sequence). This clone has only one observation.

The rearrangement joins TRBV7-9 to TRBJ1-6; D might be TRBD1 (5 bases). Sequenced input: peripheral blood. This sequence originates from a woman older than 75 with acute or convalescent COVID-19. CDR3 in amino acids: CASSLEAGNSPLHF. As DNA, the CDR3 is TGTGCCAGCAGCTTAGAAGCAGGGAATTCACCCCTCCACTTT.